This T cell receptor beta chain was sequenced during a study of T-cell memory formation after mild COVID-19. Study at large: Clustering of TCRs was largely donor specific.

MiXCR was run by TCRdb on the 5' RACE reads, yielding one entry per CDR3 protein. The table shows roughly 150,000 distinct CDR3 sequences, with 10% to 15% occurring only once. Germline V gene lookup returns CDR1 MNHEY and CDR2 SVGAGI. The CDR3 has 14 amino acids. Trimming left V 5 bases short and J 5 bases short, with 15 bases between. The receptor's source is a man aged 18 to 29 who had mild COVID-19 (a few samples of this study predate the infection). Cell type and time point are not known. V gene TRBV6-5 combines with J gene TRBJ1-1, with D hard to call. The specimen sequenced was PBMCs or a T cell subset sorted from them (not recorded which). The CDR3: CASSIPGVGTEAFF. The CDR3 DNA reads as TGTGCCAGCAGTATCCCTGGGGTAGGGACTGAAGCTTTCTTT.